This TCR beta chain was profiled in a study of blood T cells in healthy people across ages. Study-level information: Roughly one uniquely barcoded beta molecule per two T cells was captured.

From germline, CDR1 is MNHEY and CDR2 SVGAGI. The ends were cut back, 0 bases at V and 1 base at J, with 12 bases in the middle. This CDR3 is built from 16 residues. Together with a sample-barcoded 5' primer, a J-beta primer mix was included in a second PCR lasting roughly 6 to 12 cycles. The authors tagged each cDNA molecule using a template-switch adaptor with 12 random nucleotides. Via MiXCR, TCRdb re-called the 5' RACE reads, giving one row per CDR3 protein. The sample lists around 870,000 distinct CDR3 sequences, 29% occurring once. Many counts were recorded for this clonotype. Antigen: not known. General observations from the study: There were more naive CD4+ cells and higher diversity in long-lived donors than in aged donors. Unknown CMV status may confound age-related changes in expanded clones.

The genes are TRBV6-5 and TRBJ1-2; D is unclear. The clonotype originates from an elderly woman in good health. Sequencing was performed on blood. The CDR3: CASSYSLQPINYGYTF. The CDR3 DNA follows: TGTGCCAGCAGTTACTCGCTACAGCCGATTAACTATGGCTACACCTTC.